The clone carrying this TCR delta chain qualifies as medium-sized. TCRdb re-called the reads via CATT. The top ten clones hold about 16% of a sample with under 4,500 delta-chain clones, 6.2% of them seen once. These data originate in a study of gamma-delta chains in newborns, infants, children. Study-level information: Innate gammadelta T cells reportedly expand polyclonally right after birth, driven by microbial exposure, per the title.

The ends lost 3 bases at V and 0 bases at J; junction bases unmatched: 3. CDR3 size: 16 residues. The germline V gene has CDR1 GEAIGNYY and CDR2 EKD. This rearrangement joins TRDV2 to TRDJ2; the match to TRDD3 covers 10 bases. Sample: blood. The clonotype was recovered from a child who was a newborn, infant or young child, either healthy, febrile or measles-vaccinated (not recorded which). Here the CDR3 DNA reads TGTGCCTGTGACTTACTGGGGGATGCTTTGACAGCACAACTCTTCTTT. Translation: CACDLLGDALTAQLFF.